This T cell receptor beta chain derives from a study of tumor and adjacent non-tumor tissue in lung cancer. Three rounds of nested PCR, following a modified ARM-PCR protocol, produced the TCRbeta library. TCRdb re-called the multiplex PCR reads through MiXCR, storing one row per CDR3 protein. The sample includes approximately 71,000 distinct CDR3 sequences, roughly 56% seen only once; the top ten take about 19%. CDR1 and CDR2 (germline): SGHAT, FQNNGV. This CDR3 has 15 amino acids. Comments on this clonotype: A read error may produce the germline difference seen at one junction end.

RNA was extracted from bulk tissue without any cell sorting. The sequence derives from a man aged 45 to 65 with non-small cell lung cancer. The sequenced sample was lung tumor tissue. The rearrangement uses TRBV11-2 and TRBJ1-1, with TRBD1 as a possible D gene (5 bases). The CDR3 coding sequence is TGTGCCAGCAGCCCCCGGGGGGGAGGGTGGTCTGAAGCTTTCTTC. Protein sequence: CASSPRGGGWSEAFF.